This entry lists 17 T cell receptor beta chains sequenced from one sample in a study of T cells in Graves' hyperthyroidism and ophthalmopathy (dated by TCRdb to between 2018 and 2020). Receptor libraries were prepared by multiplex PCR. The data were produced on an Illumina HiSeq 2000. TCR beta CDR3 regions were amplified from RNA transcripts. The TCR CDR3 was subjected to a first round of RT-PCR using the HTBI primer set and the Qiagen OneStep RT-PCR kit. Using fastp trimming at Q25 and MiXCR clonotype assembly, TCRdb reanalyzed the public sequencing data and kept in-frame beta chains. CDR3 protein sequences are deduplicated, and each keeps its most common genes and DNA. The sample records about 420,000 distinct CDR3 sequences, approximately 15% of which are singletons. The ten largest clones add up to 13% to 15% of the sample. The sequenced sample consisted of blood. The receptors originated from a woman in her late teens or twenties with Graves' hyperthyroidism.

The chain carries TRBV7-8 and TRBJ2-1; D is uncertain. This CDR3 is built from 11 residues. CDR1 is SGHVS and CDR2 is FQNEAQ in the germline V gene. V lost 1 base and J 12 bases, leaving 7 bases between the germline ends. The CDR3 here is CASSLGLLQFF. The CDR3 DNA is TGTGCCAGCAGCTTAGGGCTATTGCAGTTCTTC.

This clonotype was recorded a few times. The chain uses TRBV7-9 and TRBJ2-1; D remains ambiguous. The CDR3 consists of 13 residues. Germline V lookup: CDR1 SEHNR, CDR2 FQNEAQ (reference sequence). Trimming left V 5 bases short and J 5 bases short, with 10 bases between. CDR3 in DNA: TGTGCCAGCAGCCATAGAGGCAACAATGAGCAGTTCTTC. Translated: CASSHRGNNEQFF.

This clonotype was detected many times. The J gene is TRBJ2-5, the V gene TRBV7-9; 7 bases are a match to TRBD1. CDR1 is SEHNR and CDR2 is FQNEAQ in the germline V gene (reference sequence). With 5 bases clipped from V and 4 bases from J, the junction kept 13 bases outside the gene matches. The CDR3 contains 16 residues. The CDR3 is CASSLRRTGWGETQYF. The CDR3, as DNA: TGTGCCAGCAGCCTACGGCGGACAGGTTGGGGAGAGACCCAGTACTTC. The entire variable domain, with the rest obtained from reference TRBV7-9 and TRBJ2-5, is as follows: DTGVSQNPRHKITKRGQNVTFRCDPISEHNRLYWYRQTLGQGPEFLTYFQNEAQLEKSRLLSDRFSAERPKGSFSTLEIQRTEQGDSAMYLCASSLRRTGWGETQYFGPGTRLLVL.

This clonotype appeared many times. V is TRBV3-1 and J is TRBJ2-2; either TRBD1 or TRBD2 may supply D (5 bases each). V was shortened by 0 bases and J by 0 bases, with 11 bases between the two germline ends. CDR3 length equals 17 residues. The V gene's germline CDR1 is LGHDT and CDR2 YNNKEL (reference sequence). CDR3 protein: CASSQDLGGANTGELFF. CDR3 DNA: TGTGCCAGCAGCCAAGATCTTGGGGGAGCGAACACCGGGGAGCTGTTTTTT.

The rearrangement links TRBV28 to TRBJ2-1; 9 bases fit TRBD2. CDR1 MDHEN and CDR2 SYDVKM come from the germline V gene. The CDR3 is made up of 15 amino acids. V trimming: 7 bases; J trimming: 8 bases; junction bases outside the gene matches: 12. The CDR3 protein is CASTTGKAGGHEQFF. DNA of the CDR3: TGTGCCAGCACCACAGGGAAAGCGGGAGGCCATGAGCAGTTCTTC.

The gene calls are TRBV12-3 or TRBV12-4 and TRBJ1-5, with a possible D match to TRBD1 (6 bases). CDR3 size: 15 residues. Trimming stripped 6 bases from V and 4 bases from J, with 16 bases between. CDR3 sequence: CASSNTGPGNQPQHF. The CDR3 coding sequence is TGTGCCAGCAGCAACACAGGGCCGGGTAATCAGCCCCAGCATTTT.

There are many counts of this clonotype. The gene calls are TRBV11-2 and TRBJ2-3; TRBD2 matches 8 bases. The CDR3 sequence is 15 residues long. From germline, CDR1 is SGHAT and CDR2 FQNNGV. V was clipped by 4 bases and J by 3 bases; unmatched bases: 6. The CDR3 reads CASSSGGGITDTQYF. CDR3 in DNA: TGTGCCAGCAGCTCCGGGGGGGGGATAACAGATACGCAGTATTTT.

The sample holds many counts of this clonotype. V gene TRBV5-1 combines with J gene TRBJ2-7, with D possibly TRBD2 on 6 matching bases. Germline V gene lookup returns CDR1 SGHRS and CDR2 YFSETQ. The V end was cut by 3 bases, the J end by 7 bases, with 14 bases between. The CDR3 length is 13 residues. The CDR3 DNA is TGCGCCAGCAGCTCCCGGGTAGCGGAGGAGCAGTACTTC. As protein: CASSSRVAEEQYF.

To note about this clonotype: The junction does not match germline at one end; this may be a read error. The rearrangement joins TRBV29-1 to TRBJ1-5; TRBD1 might be the D (6 bases). The CDR3 covers 15 residues. The germline V gene has CDR1 SQVTM and CDR2 ANQGSEA. CDR3 residues: CSVAYGGGGKQPQHF. As DNA, the CDR3 is TGCAGCGTGGCTTACGGTGGGGGGGGCAAGCAGCCCCAGCATTTT.

V is TRBV28 and J is TRBJ1-4; 7 bases map to TRBD1. Trimming cost V 8 bases and J 8 bases; bases outside gene matches: 8. The CDR3 consists of 13 residues. Germline V lookup: CDR1 MDHEN, CDR2 SYDVKM. CDR3 DNA: TGTGCCAGCGGCCTAGGGGGCAAGGAAAAACTGTTTTTT. It codes for CASGLGGKEKLFF.

A few counts support this clonotype. The V and J genes are TRBV7-2 and TRBJ2-5; 7 bases agree with TRBD1. This CDR3 comprises 13 residues. J lost 3 bases, V lost 5 bases, and 3 bases had no gene match. In germline, CDR1 is SGHTA, CDR2 FQGNSA. The CDR3 DNA follows: TGTGCCAGCAGCCGACAGGGAAAAGAGACCCAGTACTTC. It translates to CASSRQGKETQYF.

In its sample, this clonotype was seen a few times. The chain employs TRBV6-2 or TRBV6-3 and TRBJ2-1; 10 nucleotides align to TRBD2. Germline V gene lookup returns CDR1 MNHEY and CDR2 SVGEGT. J lost 6 bases, V lost 6 bases, and 5 bases had no gene match. CDR3 length: 14 amino acids. The CDR3 DNA reads as TGTGCCAGCAGCCGACTAGCGGGCACCAATGAGCAGTTCTTC. It codes for CASSRLAGTNEQFF.

This clonotype appeared many times. V is TRBV11-2 and J is TRBJ1-1; no definite D call. Germline V gene data show CDR1 as SGHAT and CDR2 as FQNNGV. The V end was cut by 6 bases, the J end by 4 bases, with 15 bases between. This CDR3 has 14 amino acids. Here the CDR3 reads CASSLSAAGTEAFF. The CDR3 coding sequence is TGTGCCAGCAGTTTGTCCGCAGCAGGCACTGAAGCTTTCTTT.

Comment on this clonotype: Given a much more abundant clone one base away, this may be a read error. V is TRBV20-1 and J is TRBJ2-5; D may correspond to TRBD1 or TRBD2 (5 bases each). Germline V gene data show CDR1 as DFQATT and CDR2 as SNEGSKA (reference sequence). The CDR3 length is 14 residues. The CDR3, as DNA: TGCAGTACTAGAAAGATAACGGGGCTGGAGACCCAGTACTTC. Residues: CSTRKITGLETQYF.

This clonotype was recorded many times. The chain carries TRBV7-2 and TRBJ2-1; possibly TRBD2 for D (5 bases). CDR1 is SGHTA and CDR2 is FQGNSA in the germline V gene. The CDR3 spans 14 residues. V lost 8 bases and J 3 bases, leaving 14 bases between the germline ends. In nucleotides, the CDR3 is TGTGCCAGCGCCCTCCGGGGAAACTACAATGAGCAGTTCTTC. Translated: CASALRGNYNEQFF.

This clonotype was seen a handful of times. The chain links TRBV28 to TRBJ2-3; TRBD2 matches at 8 bases. CDR1 and CDR2 (germline): MDHEN, SYDVKM. V trimming: 2 bases; J trimming: 0 bases; junction bases outside the gene matches: 7. The CDR3 sequence is 17 residues long. The CDR3 nucleotides are TGTGCCAGCAGTTTAGGTCGGACTAGCCTTAGCACAGATACGCAGTATTTT. Translating gives CASSLGRTSLSTDTQYF. Supplemented by reference TRBV28 and TRBJ2-3, the full variable domain reads DVKVTQSSRYLVKRTGEKVFLECVQDMDHENMFWYRQDPGLGLRLIYFSYDVKMKEKGDIPEGYSVSREKKERFSLILESASTNQTSMYLCASSLGRTSLSTDTQYFGPGTRLTVL.

V and J are TRBV7-2 and TRBJ2-7; possibly TRBD2 for D (7 bases). Trimming shortened V by 3 bases and J by 4 bases, and 13 bases separated the two germline ends. In germline, CDR1 is SGHTA, CDR2 FQGNSA. CDR3 size: 14 residues. The CDR3 nucleotides read TGTGCCAGCAGCTTTACCAGCGGGACATACGAGCAGTACTTC. Translated, it gives CASSFTSGTYEQYF.